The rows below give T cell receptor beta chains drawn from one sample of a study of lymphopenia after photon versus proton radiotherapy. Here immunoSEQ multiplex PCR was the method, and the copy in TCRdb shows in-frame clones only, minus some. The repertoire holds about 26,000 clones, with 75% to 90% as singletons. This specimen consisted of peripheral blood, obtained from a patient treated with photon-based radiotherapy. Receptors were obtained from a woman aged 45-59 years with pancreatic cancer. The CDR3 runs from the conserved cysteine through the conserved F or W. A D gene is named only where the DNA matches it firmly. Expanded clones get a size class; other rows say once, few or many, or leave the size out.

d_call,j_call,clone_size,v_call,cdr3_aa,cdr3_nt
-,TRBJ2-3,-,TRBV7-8,CASSLVITGGENTDTQYF,TGTGCCAGCAGCTTAGTTATAACGGGCGGGGAAAACACAGATACGCAGTATTTT
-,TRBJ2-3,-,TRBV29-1,CSAARGIADTQYF,TGCAGCGCGGCTCGGGGGATCGCAGATACGCAGTATTTT
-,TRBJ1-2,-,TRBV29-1,CSVEAENYGYTF,TGCAGCGTTGAGGCAGAAAACTATGGCTACACCTTC
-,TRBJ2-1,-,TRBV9,CASSVSLGEVYNEQFF,TGTGCCAGCAGCGTAAGTCTAGGGGAGGTGTACAATGAGCAGTTCTTC
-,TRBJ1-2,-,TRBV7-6,CASSLNPDGGDYGYTF,TGTGCCAGCAGCTTAAACCCCGATGGGGGGGACTATGGCTACACCTTC
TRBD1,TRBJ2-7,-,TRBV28,CASRPTGGREQYF,TGTGCCAGCAGACCTACAGGGGGAAGGGAGCAGTACTTC
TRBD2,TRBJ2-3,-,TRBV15,CATSRDRASGNTQYF,TGTGCCACCAGCAGAGATCGCGCTAGCGGGAATACGCAGTATTTT
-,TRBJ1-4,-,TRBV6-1,CASSGSGVTNEKLFF,TGTGCCAGCAGTGGATCAGGGGTTACTAATGAAAAACTGTTTTTT
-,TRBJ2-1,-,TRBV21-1,CASSKSQGEIRRLYNEQFF,TGTGCCAGCAGCAAATCACAGGGGGAAATACGTCGTCTCTACAATGAGCAGTTCTTC
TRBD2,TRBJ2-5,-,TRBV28,CASRGTSGRVETQYF,TGTGCCAGCAGGGGGACTAGCGGGAGGGTCGAGACCCAGTACTTC
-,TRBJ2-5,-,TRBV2,CASSRALEGQETQYF,TGTGCCAGCAGTCGGGCCCTGGAAGGCCAAGAGACCCAGTACTTC
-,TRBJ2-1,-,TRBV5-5,CASSPTPGTLYNGEFF,TGTGCCAGCAGCCCCACCCCCGGGACACTATACAATGGGGAGTTCTTC
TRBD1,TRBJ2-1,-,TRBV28,CASSFRDRGTNEQFF,TGTGCCAGCAGTTTCCGGGACAGGGGGACTAATGAGCAGTTCTTC
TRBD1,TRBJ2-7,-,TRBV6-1,CASSEAWTGVAYEQYF,TGTGCCAGCAGTGAAGCGTGGACAGGGGTAGCCTACGAGCAGTACTTC
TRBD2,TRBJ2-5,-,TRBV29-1,CSVRGLAGAETQYF,TGCAGCGTAAGGGGGCTAGCGGGAGCAGAGACCCAGTACTTC
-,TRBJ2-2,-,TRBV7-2,CASSQGLPPGELFF,TGTGCCAGCAGCCAGGGACTTCCTCCCGGGGAGCTGTTTTTT
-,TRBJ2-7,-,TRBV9,CASSVGAGSASYEQYF,TGTGCCAGCAGCGTAGGGGCGGGTTCCGCCTCCTACGAGCAGTACTTC
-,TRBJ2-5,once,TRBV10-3,CAISESVRIQETQYF,TGTGCCATCAGTGAGTCGGTTAGAATTCAAGAGACCCAGTACTTC
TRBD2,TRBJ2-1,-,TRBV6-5,CASKREGLSYNEQFF,TGTGCCAGCAAGAGGGAGGGCCTATCCTACAATGAGCAGTTCTTC
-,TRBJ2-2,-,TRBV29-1,CSVQSTRGFTGELFF,TGCAGCGTTCAATCGACTAGGGGCTTCACCGGGGAGCTGTTTTTT
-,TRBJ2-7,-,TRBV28,CASSQIVSYEQYF,TGTGCCAGCAGCCAAATCGTCTCCTACGAGCAGTACTTC
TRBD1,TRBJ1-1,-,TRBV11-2,CASSPGQGSTEAFF,TGTGCCAGCAGCCCCGGACAGGGATCCACTGAAGCTTTCTTT
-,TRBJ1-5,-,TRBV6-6,CASTLGSYSNQPQHF,TGTGCCAGCACCTTGGGTTCCTATAGCAATCAGCCCCAGCATTTT
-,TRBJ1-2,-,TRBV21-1,CASIGRFINYGYTF,TGTGCCAGCATCGGACGGTTCATTAACTATGGCTACACCTTC
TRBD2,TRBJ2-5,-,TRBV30,CAWSVKREFQETQYF,TGTGCCTGGAGTGTAAAGCGGGAGTTTCAAGAGACCCAGTACTTC
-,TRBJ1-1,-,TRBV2,CASSEPVTANTEAFF,TGTGCCAGCAGTGAACCGGTGACAGCGAACACTGAAGCTTTCTTT
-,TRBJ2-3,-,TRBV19,CASSPNFGGVTDTQYF,TGTGCCAGTAGTCCCAACTTTGGCGGGGTCACAGATACGCAGTATTTT
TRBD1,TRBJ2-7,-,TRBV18,CASSSPTGTGSHEQYF,TGTGCCAGCTCATCACCAACCGGGACAGGGTCCCACGAGCAGTACTTC
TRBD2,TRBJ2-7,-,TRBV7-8,CASSRGLAGASEQYF,TGTGCCAGCAGCCGAGGACTAGCGGGAGCATCCGAGCAGTACTTC
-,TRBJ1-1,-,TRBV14,CASSVRTGRNTEAFF,TGTGCCAGCAGCGTACGCACAGGGAGGAACACTGAAGCTTTCTTT
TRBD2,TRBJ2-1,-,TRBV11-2,CASSLGGSRNLNEQFF,TGTGCCAGCAGCTTAGGCGGGAGCAGGAATTTGAATGAGCAGTTCTTC
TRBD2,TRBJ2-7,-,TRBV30,CAWNPPSNGRYEQYF,TGTGCCTGGAATCCCCCCAGTAACGGGAGGTACGAGCAGTACTTC
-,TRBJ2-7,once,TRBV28,CASSPRGGPGEQYF,TGTGCCAGCAGCCCCCGTGGGGGACCGGGAGAGCAGTACTTC
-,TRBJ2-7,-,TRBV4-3,CASSQDTGSYEQYF,TGCGCCAGCAGCCAAGATACAGGATCTTACGAGCAGTACTTC
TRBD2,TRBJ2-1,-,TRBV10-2,CATSDSGRINEQFF,TGCGCCACCTCGGATAGCGGGAGAATCAATGAGCAGTTCTTC
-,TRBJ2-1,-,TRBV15,CATSRGGSTDYNEQFF,TGTGCCACCAGCAGGGGAGGCTCAACCGACTACAATGAGCAGTTCTTC
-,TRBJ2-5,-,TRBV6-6,CASTGQIQETQYF,TGTGCCAGCACCGGACAGATTCAAGAGACCCAGTACTTC
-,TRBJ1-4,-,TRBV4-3,CASSQEGVTNEKLFF,TGCGCCAGCAGCCAAGAGGGGGTGACTAATGAAAAACTGTTTTTT
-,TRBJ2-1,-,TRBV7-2,CASTPAGPTPNEQFF,TGTGCCAGCACCCCAGCGGGCCCCACTCCCAATGAGCAGTTCTTC
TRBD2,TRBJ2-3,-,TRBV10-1,CASSEGSGRADTQYF,TGCGCCAGCAGTGAAGGTAGCGGGAGGGCAGATACGCAGTATTTT
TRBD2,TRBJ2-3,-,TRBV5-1,CASRSGNTDTQYF,TGCGCCAGCAGGAGCGGGAACACAGATACGCAGTATTTT
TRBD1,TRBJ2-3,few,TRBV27,CASSRPDRVGADTQYF,TGTGCCAGCAGTCGACCGGACAGGGTCGGAGCAGATACGCAGTATTTT
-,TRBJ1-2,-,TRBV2,CASSSDYYGYTF,TGTGCCAGCAGTTCGGATTACTATGGCTACACCTTC
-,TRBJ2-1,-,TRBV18,CASSPGLQYNEQFF,TGTGCCAGCTCACCGGGCCTCCAGTACAATGAGCAGTTCTTC
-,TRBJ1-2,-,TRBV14,CASSQVRTVYGYTF,TGTGCCAGCAGCCAAGTTAGGACGGTCTATGGCTACACCTTC
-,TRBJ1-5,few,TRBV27,CASSSAGSNQPQHF,TGTGCCAGCAGTTCCGCAGGGAGCAATCAGCCCCAGCATTTT
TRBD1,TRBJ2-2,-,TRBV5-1,CASRRPGGGELFF,TGCGCCAGCAGGCGTCCAGGGGGCGGGGAGCTGTTTTTT
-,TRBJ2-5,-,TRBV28,CASSSGYSETQYF,TGTGCCAGCAGTTCGGGTTACTCGGAGACCCAGTACTTC
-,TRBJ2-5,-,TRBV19,CASSEQSQETQYF,TGTGCCAGTAGTGAACAGTCTCAAGAGACCCAGTACTTC